A single sample is the source of the 29 T cell receptor beta chains below, sequenced in a study of shared clonotypes between healthy human individuals. Sequenced by immunoSEQ multiplex PCR; TCRdb stores in-frame clones only, minus some. Counted here are 650,000 to 800,000 clones, 72% occurring once; the ten biggest clones make up more than 1.5%. Sequenced input: memory CD4+ T cells sorted from blood. Subset reported: CD45RA-negative fraction. The receptors originated from a woman in her 30s in good health.

This clone occurred a few times. V is TRBV5-1 and J is TRBJ1-3; D uncertain. Germline loops: CDR1 SGHRS, CDR2 YFSETQ. The CDR3 is 14 residues long. V was shortened by 0 bases and J by 4 bases, with 8 bases between the two germline ends. CDR3 nucleotide sequence: TGCGCCAGCAGCTTGGGGGCCAGAGGAAACACCATATATTTT. This sequence encodes CASSLGARGNTIYF.

This chain links TRBV7-3 with TRBJ2-7, with D perhaps being TRBD1 or TRBD2 (5 bases each). Trimming pared 0 bases from V and 5 bases from J, leaving 14 bases between. This CDR3 has 15 residues. Germline CDR1 SGHTA, CDR2 FQGTGA. CDR3 sequence reads: CASSLTTAGRHEQYF. CDR3 sequence (DNA): TGTGCCAGCAGCTTAACGACCGCAGGGAGACACGAGCAGTACTTC.

The chain uses TRBV30 and TRBJ1-3; the match to TRBD1 covers 9 bases. The CDR3 length is 16 residues. V lost 0 bases to trimming and J lost 4 bases; unmatched junction nucleotides: 7. Germline CDR1 is GTSNPN and CDR2 is SVGIG (reference sequence). CDR3: CAWSVLGTGSGNTIYF. Here the CDR3 DNA reads TGTGCCTGGAGTGTACTTGGGACAGGGAGCGGAAACACCATATATTTT.

The chain joins TRBV5-4 to TRBJ2-7; 13 nucleotides match TRBD2. Trimming removed 0 bases from V and 5 bases from J; junction bases left unmatched: 8. There are 17 residues in the CDR3. The germline gives CDR1 SGHNT, CDR2 YYREEE (reference sequence). CDR3 sequence reads: CASSLAGLAGVVDEQYF. CDR3 nucleotides: TGTGCCAGCAGCTTGGCCGGACTAGCGGGAGTCGTGGACGAGCAGTACTTC.

Worth noting for this clone: Mismatch with germline at one junction end may stem from a read error. The J gene is TRBJ1-4, the V gene TRBV5-1; D remains ambiguous. Germline lookup yields CDR1 SGHRS and CDR2 YFSETQ. This CDR3 is 15 amino acids long. The CDR3 sequence: CASSLGPSTNEKLFF. The CDR3 coding sequence is TGCGCCAGCAGCTTGGGGCCCTCAACCAATGAAAAACTGTTTTTT. Variable domain in full (rest from reference TRBV5-1 and TRBJ1-4): KAGVTQTPRYLIKTRGQQVTLSCSPISGHRSVSWYQQTPGQGLQFLFEYFSETQRNKGNFPGRFSGRQFSNSRSEMNVSTLELGDSALYLCASSLGPSTNEKLFFGSGTQLSVL.

The rearrangement uses TRBV27 and TRBJ2-1; a weak D match, TRBD2 (6 bases). The germline CDR1 and CDR2 sequences are MNHEY and SMNVEV (reference sequence). This CDR3 comprises 15 residues. With 5 bases removed from V and 7 bases from J, the gap between germline ends came to 18 bases. The CDR3 here is CASSPLTSTRNEQFF. The CDR3 DNA follows: TGTGCCAGCAGTCCCCTGACTAGTACCCGAAATGAGCAGTTCTTC.

This chain uses TRBV10-1 with TRBJ1-1; no firm D call. Per the germline V gene, CDR1 is WNHNN and CDR2 is SYGVQD (reference sequence). Deletions cut 6 bases from V and 5 bases from J, with 13 bases between. This CDR3 contains 13 residues. CDR3 region: CASRNNMGTEAFF. The CDR3 DNA follows: TGCGCCAGCAGAAACAATATGGGAACTGAAGCTTTCTTT.

This rearrangement joins TRBV2 to TRBJ1-4, with 8 bases identical to TRBD1. With V trimmed by 2 bases and J by 3 bases, 2 bases remained unmatched. The CDR3 is 15 residues long. The germline gives CDR1 SNHLY, CDR2 FYNNEI. CDR3 amino acids: CASSEQGAPNEKLFF. In DNA, the CDR3 is TGTGCCAGCAGTGAACAGGGGGCACCTAATGAAAAACTGTTTTTT.

The chain couples TRBV2 to TRBJ2-5; TRBD1 matches at 7 bases. J gave up 7 bases and V 8 bases, and 19 bases lay outside the gene matches. The CDR3 runs to 16 residues. From germline, CDR1 is SNHLY and CDR2 FYNNEI. The DNA of the CDR3 is TGTGCCAGCGGTGGGGGACAGAGGACCCCCCTAGCGACCCAGTACTTC. It encodes CASGGGQRTPLATQYF.

The chain joins TRBV4-1 to TRBJ2-2; no clear D. Trimming took 4 bases from V and 1 from J, leaving 7 bases between them. The CDR3 runs 14 residues. Looked up from germline, CDR1 is MGHRA and CDR2 is YSYEKL. CDR3 sequence (DNA): TGCGCCAGCAGCCGACGGAGGAACACCGGGGAGCTGTTTTTT. Translation: CASSRRRNTGELFF.

This chain links TRBV5-1 with TRBJ2-1; TRBD1 is a possible D gene (6 bases). Trimming took 4 bases from V and 9 from J, leaving 23 bases between them. This CDR3 comprises 16 residues. Germline assignment: CDR1 SGHRS and CDR2 YFSETQ. DNA for the CDR3: TGCGCCAGCAGCCCCCAGTGGGTACAGGGAGTGGGTGAGCAGTTCTTC. As protein: CASSPQWVQGVGEQFF.

This clone has just one count. The genes are TRBV11-2 and TRBJ2-7; D is possibly TRBD1 (5 bases). This CDR3 is 13 amino acids long. V lost 1 base and J lost 7, with 11 bases in between. CDR1 is SGHAT and CDR2 is FQNNGV in the germline V gene. Here the CDR3 reads CASSLGPKGEQYF. The CDR3 bases are TGTGCCAGCAGCTTAGGGCCCAAGGGGGAGCAGTACTTC. Variable domain in full (rest from reference TRBV11-2 and TRBJ2-7): EAGVAQSPRYKIIEKRQSVAFWCNPISGHATLYWYQQILGQGPKLLIQFQNNGVVDDSQLPKDRFSAERLKGVDSTLKIQPAKLEDSAVYLCASSLGPKGEQYFGPGTRLTVT.

V and J are TRBV7-3 and TRBJ2-5; TRBD2 matches at 13 bases. The CDR3 contains 16 residues. Germline V lookup: CDR1 SGHTA, CDR2 FQGTGA. The trim removed 5 bases at V and 2 bases at J, leaving 5 bases unmatched. The CDR3 spells CASSKGLAGSQETQYF. The CDR3 coding sequence is TGTGCCAGCAGCAAGGGACTAGCGGGATCACAAGAGACCCAGTACTTC.

V and J are TRBV15 and TRBJ2-2; 8 nucleotides match TRBD2. Germline values: CDR1 LNHNV, CDR2 YYDKDF (reference sequence). This CDR3 region has 14 residues. J was trimmed by 3 bases and V by 3 bases; bases with no gene match: 0. The CDR3 DNA is TGTGCCACCAGCAGCGGGGGGGACACCGGGGAGCTGTTTTTT. Its translation is CATSSGGDTGELFF.

The chain couples TRBV27 to TRBJ2-7, with D possibly matching TRBD1 (5 bases). Trimming stripped 8 bases from V and 2 bases from J, with 16 bases between. The CDR3 is 14 residues long. Germline lookup yields CDR1 MNHEY and CDR2 SMNVEV (reference sequence). The CDR3 here is CASGNRKNTYEQYF. The CDR3 DNA sequence: TGTGCCAGCGGGAACAGGAAAAACACCTACGAGCAGTACTTC.

The rearrangement links TRBV27 to TRBJ2-1, with TRBD2 matching 8 bases. Trimming took 6 bases from V and 6 from J; bases not matched to a gene: 10. Germline loops: CDR1 MNHEY, CDR2 SMNVEV (reference sequence). The length of the CDR3 is 15 residues. The CDR3 spells CASSLSGIWGNEQFF. DNA of the CDR3: TGTGCCAGCAGCCTTAGCGGGATATGGGGCAATGAGCAGTTCTTC.

In this sample, this clone turned up a few times. The CDR3 reads CASSFGTAWSGELFF. The CDR3 DNA follows: TGTGCCAGCAGCTTCGGGACTGCATGGTCCGGGGAGCTGTTTTTT. The genes are TRBV7-9 and TRBJ2-2; D perhaps matches TRBD2 (6 bases). CDR1 SEHNR and CDR2 FQNEAQ come from the germline V gene (reference sequence). CDR3 length: 15 residues. The V and J ends lost 3 bases and 6 bases respectively, with 14 bases between them.

This sequence joins TRBV19 and TRBJ2-7, with 9 bases matching TRBD1. After removal of 5 bases from V and 6 bases from J, the junction contained 11 bases not matched to a gene. The germline V gene encodes CDR1 LNHDA and CDR2 SQIVND (reference sequence). The CDR3 is 15 residues long. CDR3 bases: TGTGCCAGTAGTTCTGGACAGGGGAGACGTGGCGAGCAGTACTTC. Its translation: CASSSGQGRRGEQYF.

This sequence joins TRBV30 and TRBJ2-1, with 10 bases that match TRBD2. V shed 6 bases, J shed 7 bases, and the junction held 12 bases outside the gene matches. The CDR3 loop spans 15 amino acids. The germline gives CDR1 GTSNPN, CDR2 SVGIG (reference sequence). The CDR3, as DNA: TGTGCCTGTAGAGAACCTAGCGGGAGTTTGAATGAGCAGTTCTTC. It is translated as CACREPSGSLNEQFF.

The rearrangement uses TRBV6-1 and TRBJ2-1; the match to TRBD2 covers 11 bases. The CDR3 contains 16 residues. In germline, CDR1 is MNHNS, CDR2 SASEGT. After removal of 4 bases from V and 6 bases from J, the junction contained 8 bases not matched to a gene. CDR3 in amino acids: CASSGRLAGTLNEQFF. DNA of the CDR3: TGTGCCAGCAGTGGAAGACTAGCGGGGACGCTCAATGAGCAGTTCTTC.

This clone appeared a single time. The rearrangement links TRBV5-1 to TRBJ1-1; 12 nucleotides agree with TRBD1. The J segment lost 2 bases and the V segment lost 2 bases, leaving 4 bases of the junction unmatched. The CDR3 loop spans 16 amino acids. CDR1 and CDR2 (germline): SGHRS, YFSETQ. CDR3 nucleotides: TGCGCCAGCAGCTTAACCGGGACAGGGGGCAACACTGAAGCTTTCTTT. This translates into CASSLTGTGGNTEAFF. Drawing the rest from reference TRBV5-1 and TRBJ1-1, the complete variable domain is KAGVTQTPRYLIKTRGQQVTLSCSPISGHRSVSWYQQTPGQGLQFLFEYFSETQRNKGNFPGRFSGRQFSNSRSEMNVSTLELGDSALYLCASSLTGTGGNTEAFFGQGTRLTVV.

Note on this clone: At the DNA level, this CDR3 is encoded by other sequences in the same sample as well. The chain employs TRBV19 and TRBJ2-1; D gene uncertain. The CDR3 is 15 amino acids. V lost 1 base to trimming and J lost 4 bases, with 11 bases between them. Germline CDR1 and CDR2: LNHDA and SQIVND (reference sequence). Written as DNA, the CDR3 is TGTGCCAGTAGTATAGGCGGAGAAGGGTACAATGAGCAGTTCTTC. This codes for CASSIGGEGYNEQFF.

The DNA of the CDR3 is TGTGCCAGCAGTTATTTGGGGGGCTACGAGCAGTACTTC. Amino acid sequence: CASSYLGGYEQYF. The gene calls are TRBV6-5 and TRBJ2-7, with TRBD2 as a possible D gene (6 bases). Germline V gives CDR1 MNHEY, CDR2 SVGAGI. The CDR3 spans 13 residues. Trimming shortened V by 3 bases and J by 3 bases, and 9 bases separated the two germline ends.

The genes are TRBV28 and TRBJ2-1; D perhaps matches TRBD1 (6 bases). This CDR3 is built from 19 residues. Per the germline V gene, CDR1 is MDHEN and CDR2 is SYDVKM. V lost 6 bases, J lost 2 bases, and 26 bases lay in between. CDR3 nucleotides: TGTGCCAGCAGAACAAGTTCCCTGATGGGACATACTACCTACAATGAGCAGTTCTTC. It translates to CASRTSSLMGHTTYNEQFF.

CDR3 loop: CASSLTGTRSFGSYEQYF. The CDR3 DNA follows: TGTGCCAGCAGTTTAACGGGGACTAGATCTTTTGGGTCCTACGAGCAGTACTTC. This chain connects TRBV28 to TRBJ2-7, with 8 bases lining up with TRBD2. V shed 2 bases, J shed 1 base, and the junction held 13 bases outside the gene matches. The CDR3 contains 18 residues. Per germline, CDR1 MDHEN and CDR2 SYDVKM.

The genes are TRBV19 and TRBJ2-3, with D hard to call. Germline-derived CDR1 and CDR2 are LNHDA and SQIVND (reference sequence). The CDR3 covers 11 residues. Trimming stripped 6 bases from V and 2 bases from J, with 3 bases between. The CDR3 loop is CASRVTDTQYF. CDR3 DNA: TGTGCCAGTAGGGTCACAGATACGCAGTATTTT.

The count of this clone is one. The J gene is TRBJ2-7, the V gene TRBV5-1; the D is unclear. Trimming removed 5 bases at V and 1 base at J, with 13 bases between. Germline V CDR1 and CDR2: SGHRS, YFSETQ. CDR3 length: 14 residues. This CDR3 reads CASSTAPHSYEQYF. The CDR3 region has the DNA TGCGCCAGCAGTACTGCACCCCATTCCTACGAGCAGTACTTC.

CDR3 loop: CASSVGDRLTDTQYF. CDR3 DNA: TGTGCCAGCAGCGTAGGGGACAGACTCACAGATACGCAGTATTTT. This sequence joins TRBV9 and TRBJ2-3; 7 bases fit TRBD1. The CDR3 totals 15 residues. The germline V gene has CDR1 SGDLS and CDR2 YYNGEE. Trimming at V came to 0 bases and at J to 2 bases, leaving 3 bases not matched to a gene.

This clone was detected a few times. This chain joins TRBV18 and TRBJ1-5; weak D call: TRBD1 (5 bases). The CDR3 consists of 17 residues. Per the germline V gene, CDR1 is KGHSH and CDR2 is LQKENI. Trimming shortened V by 3 bases and J by 2 bases, and 17 bases separated the two germline ends. CDR3 region: CASSPASGGGGNQPQHF. The CDR3 coding sequence is TGTGCCAGCTCACCGGCCTCTGGGGGAGGAGGCAATCAGCCCCAGCATTTT. Using reference TRBV18 and TRBJ1-5 for the parts outside the CDR3, the full variable domain is NAGVMQNPRHLVRRRGQEARLRCSPMKGHSHVYWYRQLPEEGLKFMVYLQKENIIDESGMPKERFSAEFPKEGPSILRIQQVVRGDSAAYFCASSPASGGGGNQPQHFGDGTRLSIL.